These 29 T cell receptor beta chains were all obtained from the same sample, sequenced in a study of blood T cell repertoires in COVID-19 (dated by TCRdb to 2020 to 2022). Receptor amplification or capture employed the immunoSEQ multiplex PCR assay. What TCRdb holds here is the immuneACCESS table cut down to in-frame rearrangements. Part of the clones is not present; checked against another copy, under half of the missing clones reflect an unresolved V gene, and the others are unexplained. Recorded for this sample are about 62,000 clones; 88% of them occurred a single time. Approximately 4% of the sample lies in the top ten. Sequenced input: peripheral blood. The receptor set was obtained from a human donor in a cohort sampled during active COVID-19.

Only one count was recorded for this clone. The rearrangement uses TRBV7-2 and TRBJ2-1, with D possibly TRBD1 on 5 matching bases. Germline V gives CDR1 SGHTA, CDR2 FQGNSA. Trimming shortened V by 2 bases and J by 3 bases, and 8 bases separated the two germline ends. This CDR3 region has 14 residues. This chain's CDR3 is CASSLQGLYNEQFF. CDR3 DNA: TGTGCCAGCAGCTTACAGGGCCTCTACAATGAGCAGTTCTTC.

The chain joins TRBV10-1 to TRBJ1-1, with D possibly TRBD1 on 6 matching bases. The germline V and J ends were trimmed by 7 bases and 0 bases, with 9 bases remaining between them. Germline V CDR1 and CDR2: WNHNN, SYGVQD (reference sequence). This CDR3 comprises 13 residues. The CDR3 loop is CASKDSLNTEAFF. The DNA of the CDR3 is TGCGCCAGCAAGGACAGCTTGAACACTGAAGCTTTCTTT.

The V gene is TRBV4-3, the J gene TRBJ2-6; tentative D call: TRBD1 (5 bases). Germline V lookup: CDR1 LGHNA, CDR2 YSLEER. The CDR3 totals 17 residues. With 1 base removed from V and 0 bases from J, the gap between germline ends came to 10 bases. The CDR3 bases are TGCGCCAGCAGCCAAGGCGTCAGGGCCTCTGGGGCCAACGTCCTGACTTTC. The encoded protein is CASSQGVRASGANVLTF.

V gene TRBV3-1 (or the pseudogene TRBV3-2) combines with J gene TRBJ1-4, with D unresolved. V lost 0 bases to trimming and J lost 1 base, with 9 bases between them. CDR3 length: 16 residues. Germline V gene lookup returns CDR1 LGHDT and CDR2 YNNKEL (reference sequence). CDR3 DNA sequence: TGTGCCAGCAGCCAAGAGGGCGGAGGAACTAATGAAAAACTGTTTTTT. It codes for CASSQEGGGTNEKLFF.

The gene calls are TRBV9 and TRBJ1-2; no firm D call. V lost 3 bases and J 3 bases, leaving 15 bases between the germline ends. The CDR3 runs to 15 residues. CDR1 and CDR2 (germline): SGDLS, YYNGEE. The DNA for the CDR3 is TGTGCCAGCAGCGCCCCCGGCCTGGGCTACTATGGCTACACCTTC. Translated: CASSAPGLGYYGYTF.

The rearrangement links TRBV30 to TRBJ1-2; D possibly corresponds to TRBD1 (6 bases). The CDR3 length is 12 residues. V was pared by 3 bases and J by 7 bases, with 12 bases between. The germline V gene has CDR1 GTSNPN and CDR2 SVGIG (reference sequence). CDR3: CAWSRDKSGYTF. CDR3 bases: TGTGCCTGGAGCCGGGACAAAAGTGGCTACACCTTC.

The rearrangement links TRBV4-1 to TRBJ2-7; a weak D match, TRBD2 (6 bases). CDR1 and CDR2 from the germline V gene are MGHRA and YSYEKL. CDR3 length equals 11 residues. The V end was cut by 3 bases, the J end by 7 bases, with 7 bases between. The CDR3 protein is CASSHGTEQYF. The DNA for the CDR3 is TGCGCCAGCAGCCATGGGACTGAGCAGTACTTC.

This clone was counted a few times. The CDR3 DNA reads TGCGCCAGCAGCTCCGGGACTAGACAGGAGCTGTTTTTT. Amino acids: CASSSGTRQELFF. The chain has TRBV5-1 and TRBJ2-2; 8 bases line up with TRBD2. Germline values: CDR1 SGHRS, CDR2 YFSETQ. The junction had 5 bases not matched to a gene; V was cut back by 3 bases and J by 10 bases. This CDR3 spans 13 amino acids. Full variable domain (missing parts from reference TRBV5-1 and TRBJ2-2): KAGVTQTPRYLIKTRGQQVTLSCSPISGHRSVSWYQQTPGQGLQFLFEYFSETQRNKGNFPGRFSGRQFSNSRSEMNVSTLELGDSALYLCASSSGTRQELFFGEGSRLTVL.

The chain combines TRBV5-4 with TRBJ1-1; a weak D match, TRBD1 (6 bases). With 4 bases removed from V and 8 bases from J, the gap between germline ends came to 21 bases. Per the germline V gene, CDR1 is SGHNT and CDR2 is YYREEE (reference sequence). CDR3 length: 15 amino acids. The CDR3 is CASSGLPGGGFEAFF. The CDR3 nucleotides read TGTGCCAGCAGCGGCCTCCCGGGGGGGGGCTTCGAAGCTTTCTTT. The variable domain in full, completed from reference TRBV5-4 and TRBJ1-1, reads ETGVTQSPTHLIKTRGQQVTLRCSSQSGHNTVSWYQQALGQGPQFIFQYYREEENGRGNFPPRFSGLQFPNYSSELNVNALELDDSALYLCASSGLPGGGFEAFFGQGTRLTVV.

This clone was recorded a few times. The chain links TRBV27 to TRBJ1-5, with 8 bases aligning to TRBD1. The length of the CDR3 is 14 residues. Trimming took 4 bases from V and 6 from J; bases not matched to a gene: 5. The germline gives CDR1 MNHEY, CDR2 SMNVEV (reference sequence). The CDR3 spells CASSSDRGGQPQHF. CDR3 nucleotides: TGTGCCAGCAGTTCTGACAGGGGCGGTCAGCCCCAGCATTTT.

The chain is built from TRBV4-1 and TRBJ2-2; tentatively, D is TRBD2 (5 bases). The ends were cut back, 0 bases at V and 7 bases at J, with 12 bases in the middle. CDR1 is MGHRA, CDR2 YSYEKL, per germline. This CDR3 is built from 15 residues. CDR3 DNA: TGCGCCAGCAGCCAAGAACCGGGGTGGGGCGGGGAGCTGTTTTTT. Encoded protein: CASSQEPGWGGELFF.

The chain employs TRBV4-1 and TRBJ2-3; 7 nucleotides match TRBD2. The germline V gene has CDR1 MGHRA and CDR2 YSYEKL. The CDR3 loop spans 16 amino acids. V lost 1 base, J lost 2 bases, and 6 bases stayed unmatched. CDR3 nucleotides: TGCGCCAGCAGCCAAGGGGAGGGACTTTACACAGATACGCAGTATTTT. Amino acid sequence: CASSQGEGLYTDTQYF.

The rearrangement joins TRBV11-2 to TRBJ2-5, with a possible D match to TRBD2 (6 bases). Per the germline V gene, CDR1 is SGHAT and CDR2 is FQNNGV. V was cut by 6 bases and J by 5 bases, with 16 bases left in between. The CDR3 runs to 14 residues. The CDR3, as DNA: TGTGCCAGCAGTCGGGACTCCGTTTGGGAGACCCAGTACTTC. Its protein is CASSRDSVWETQYF.

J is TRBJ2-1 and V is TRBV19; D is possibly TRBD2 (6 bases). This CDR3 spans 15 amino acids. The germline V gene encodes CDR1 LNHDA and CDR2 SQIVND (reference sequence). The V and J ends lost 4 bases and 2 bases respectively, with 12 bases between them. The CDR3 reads CASSTETRPYNEQFF. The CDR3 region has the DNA TGTGCCAGTAGTACTGAGACTAGACCCTACAATGAGCAGTTCTTC.

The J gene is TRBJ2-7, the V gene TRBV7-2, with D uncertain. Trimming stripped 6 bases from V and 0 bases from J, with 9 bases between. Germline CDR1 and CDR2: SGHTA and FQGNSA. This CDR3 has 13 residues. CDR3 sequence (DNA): TGTGCCAGCAGGGGCCGGAACTCCTACGAGCAGTACTTC. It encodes CASRGRNSYEQYF.

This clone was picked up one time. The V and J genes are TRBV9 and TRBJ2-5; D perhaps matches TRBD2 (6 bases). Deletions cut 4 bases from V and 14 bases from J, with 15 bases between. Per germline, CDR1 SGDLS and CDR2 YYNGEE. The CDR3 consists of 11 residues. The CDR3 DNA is TGTGCCAGCAGCTCAGATGGGACTCTATACTTC. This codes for CASSSDGTLYF.

The CDR3 is CASSPNPAGTGVGELFF. For the CDR3, the DNA is TGTGCCAGCAGCCCCAACCCGGCCGGGACAGGGGTTGGGGAGCTGTTTTTT. This chain links TRBV7-3 with TRBJ2-2, with TRBD1 matching over 10 bases. The J segment lost 8 bases and the V segment lost 5 bases, leaving 14 bases of the junction unmatched. Germline assignment: CDR1 SGHTA and CDR2 FQGTGA. The CDR3 length is 17 residues.

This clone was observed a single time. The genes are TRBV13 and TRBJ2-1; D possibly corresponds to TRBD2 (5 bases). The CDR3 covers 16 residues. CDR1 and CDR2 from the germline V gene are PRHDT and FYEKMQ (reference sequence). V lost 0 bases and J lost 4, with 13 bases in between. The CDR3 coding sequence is TGTGCCAGCAGCTTAGGCCCCGAGCGGCAATACAATGAGCAGTTCTTC. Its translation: CASSLGPERQYNEQFF. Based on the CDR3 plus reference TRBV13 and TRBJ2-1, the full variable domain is AAGVIQSPRHLIKEKRETATLKCYPIPRHDTVYWYQQGPGQDPQFLISFYEKMQSDKGSIPDRFSAQQFSDYHSELNMSSLELGDSALYFCASSLGPERQYNEQFFGPGTRLTVL.

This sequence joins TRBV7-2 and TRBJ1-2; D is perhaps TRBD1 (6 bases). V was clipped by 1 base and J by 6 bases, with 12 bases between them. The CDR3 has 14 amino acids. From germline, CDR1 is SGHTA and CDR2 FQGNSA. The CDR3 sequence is CASSLEWGPDGYTF. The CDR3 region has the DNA TGTGCCAGCAGCTTAGAATGGGGGCCCGATGGCTACACCTTC. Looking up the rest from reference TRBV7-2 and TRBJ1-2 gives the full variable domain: GAGVSQSPSNKVTEKGKDVELRCDPISGHTALYWYRQSLGQGLEFLIYFQGNSAPDKSGLPSDRFSAERTGGSVSTLTIQRTQQEDSAVYLCASSLEWGPDGYTFGSGTRLTVV.

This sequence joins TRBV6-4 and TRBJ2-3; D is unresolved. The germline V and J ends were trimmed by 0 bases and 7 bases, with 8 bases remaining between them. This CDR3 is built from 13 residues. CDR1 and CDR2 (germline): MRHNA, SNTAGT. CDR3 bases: TGTGCCAGCAGTGACTCCCGCAGAAATACGCAGTATTTT. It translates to CASSDSRRNTQYF.

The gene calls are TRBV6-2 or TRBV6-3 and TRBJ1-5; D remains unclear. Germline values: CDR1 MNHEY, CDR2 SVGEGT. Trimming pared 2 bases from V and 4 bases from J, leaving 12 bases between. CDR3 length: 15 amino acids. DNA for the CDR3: TGTGCCAGCAGTTACGGGCGCGAACCGAATCAGCCCCAGCATTTT. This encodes CASSYGREPNQPQHF.

CDR3 bases: TGTGCCAGCAGCTCGGGTCTAACCGTCGATGAGCAGTTCTTC. Its translation: CASSSGLTVDEQFF. The chain is built from TRBV7-3 and TRBJ2-1; D remains unclear. Deletions cut 4 bases from V and 8 bases from J, with 15 bases between. The germline gives CDR1 SGHTA, CDR2 FQGTGA. The CDR3 contains 14 residues.

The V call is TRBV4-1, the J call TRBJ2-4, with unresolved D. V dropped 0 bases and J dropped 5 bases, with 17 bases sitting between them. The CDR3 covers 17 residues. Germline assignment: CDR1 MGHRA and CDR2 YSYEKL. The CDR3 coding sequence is TGCGCCAGCAGCCAAGAAGGATTAAGGAGTTCACAAAACATTCAGTACTTC. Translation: CASSQEGLRSSQNIQYF.

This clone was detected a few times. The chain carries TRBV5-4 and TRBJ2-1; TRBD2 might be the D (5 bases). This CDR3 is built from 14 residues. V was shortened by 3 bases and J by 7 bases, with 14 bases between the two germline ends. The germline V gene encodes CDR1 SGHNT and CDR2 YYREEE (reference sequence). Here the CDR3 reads CASSSGLARNEQFF. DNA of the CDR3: TGTGCCAGCAGCTCCGGACTCGCTCGAAATGAGCAGTTCTTC.

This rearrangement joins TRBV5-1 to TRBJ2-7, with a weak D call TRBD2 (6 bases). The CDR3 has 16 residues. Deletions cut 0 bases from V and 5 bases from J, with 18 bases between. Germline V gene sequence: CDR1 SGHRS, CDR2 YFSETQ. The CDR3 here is CASSLAGVAGWDEQYF. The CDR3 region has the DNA TGCGCCAGCAGCTTGGCCGGCGTTGCGGGATGGGACGAGCAGTACTTC.

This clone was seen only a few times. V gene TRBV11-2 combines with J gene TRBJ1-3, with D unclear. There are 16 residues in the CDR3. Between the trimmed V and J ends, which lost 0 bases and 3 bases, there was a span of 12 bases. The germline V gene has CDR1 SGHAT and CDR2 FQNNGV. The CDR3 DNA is TGTGCCAGCAGCTTAGATTGGGCAGTCCGTGGAAACACCATATATTTT. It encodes CASSLDWAVRGNTIYF. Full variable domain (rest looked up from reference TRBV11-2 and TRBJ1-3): EAGVAQSPRYKIIEKRQSVAFWCNPISGHATLYWYQQILGQGPKLLIQFQNNGVVDDSQLPKDRFSAERLKGVDSTLKIQPAKLEDSAVYLCASSLDWAVRGNTIYFGEGSWLTVV.

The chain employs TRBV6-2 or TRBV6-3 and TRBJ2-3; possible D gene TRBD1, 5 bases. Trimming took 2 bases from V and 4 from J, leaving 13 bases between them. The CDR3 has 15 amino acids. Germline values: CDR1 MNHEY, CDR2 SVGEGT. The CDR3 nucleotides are TGTGCCAGCAGTTACGGACGAACAGGTCCAGATACGCAGTATTTT. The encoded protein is CASSYGRTGPDTQYF.

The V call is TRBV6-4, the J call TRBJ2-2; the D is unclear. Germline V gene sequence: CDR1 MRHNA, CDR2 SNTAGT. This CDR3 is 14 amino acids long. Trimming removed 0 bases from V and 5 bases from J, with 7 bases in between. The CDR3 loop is CASSDSMATGELFF. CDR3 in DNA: TGTGCCAGCAGTGACTCGATGGCTACCGGGGAGCTGTTTTTT.

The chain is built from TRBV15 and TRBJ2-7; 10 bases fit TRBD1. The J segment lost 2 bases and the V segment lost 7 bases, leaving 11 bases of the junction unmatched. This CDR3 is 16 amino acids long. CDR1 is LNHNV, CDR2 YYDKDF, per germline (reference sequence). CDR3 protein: CATTERSGTGAYEQYF. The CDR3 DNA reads TGTGCCACCACCGAACGCTCTGGGACAGGGGCCTACGAGCAGTACTTC.